The entry below describes one TCR beta chain. Its antigen is still unknown. Every donor contributed roughly 11 milliliters of peripheral blood by blood draw. This sample was included in a study of blood T cells in healthy people across ages. Study results and caveats: Across the age range, TCR beta diversity per million T cells fell in a roughly linear way.

Trimming removed 7 bases from V and 0 bases from J; junction bases left unmatched: 14. Germline CDR1 SGHTA, CDR2 FQGNSA. CDR3 length: 17 amino acids. Together with a sample-barcoded 5' primer, a J-beta primer mix was included in a second PCR lasting about 6 to 12 cycles. A template-switch adaptor that had 12 random nucleotides put a tag on each cDNA molecule. TCRdb ran MiXCR on the 5' RACE reads and lists one entry per CDR3 protein. The data contain 600,000 or so distinct CDR3 sequences, roughly 48% of them singletons. This chain links TRBV7-2 with TRBJ1-1; 7 positions match TRBD1. The TCR comes from a man older than 75 in good health. Specimen: blood. The CDR3 sequence: CASTPWTGQRVNTEAFF. The CDR3 DNA reads as TGTGCCAGCACCCCGTGGACAGGCCAAAGGGTGAACACTGAAGCTTTCTTT.